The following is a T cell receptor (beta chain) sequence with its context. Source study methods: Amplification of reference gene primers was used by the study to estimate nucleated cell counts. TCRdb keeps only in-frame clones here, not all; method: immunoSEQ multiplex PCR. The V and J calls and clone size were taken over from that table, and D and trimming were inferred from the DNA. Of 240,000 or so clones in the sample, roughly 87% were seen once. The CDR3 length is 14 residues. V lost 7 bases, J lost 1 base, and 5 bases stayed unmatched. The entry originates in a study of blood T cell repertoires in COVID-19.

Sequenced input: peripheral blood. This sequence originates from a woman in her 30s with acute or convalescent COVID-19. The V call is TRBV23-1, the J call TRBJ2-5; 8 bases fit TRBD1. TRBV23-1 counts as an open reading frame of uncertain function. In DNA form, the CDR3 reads TGCGCCAGCATGTTCGGACAGGGCCAAGAGACCCAGTACTTC. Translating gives CASMFGQGQETQYF.